The entry that follows covers one T cell receptor beta chain sequence. Its specificity is unknown. This entry comes from a study of cytomegalovirus exposure and HLA in healthy donors. Looking at the study overall: HLA-typed donors were the source of approximately 88 million unique TCRs, which an early data release held.

In the PCR, 60 Vbeta and 13 Jbeta primers were used. The method was immunoSEQ multiplex PCR; TCRdb's version includes in-frame clones alone and lacks a portion of them. The data hold under 200,000 clones, with approximately 77% observed a single time. CDR1 is SGHRS, CDR2 YFSETQ, per germline. The V and J ends lost 0 bases and 4 bases respectively, with 13 bases between them. CDR3 size: 16 residues. Study conclusions and caveats: Later genetic work tied a missense DCLRE1C variant to beta-chain V and J trimming.

The TCR sequence derives from a female donor in good health and CMV-seronegative. The V call is TRBV5-1, the J call TRBJ1-4; weak D call: TRBD1 (5 bases). The sample taken for sequencing was PBMCs. The CDR3 region has the DNA TGCGCCAGCAGCTTGGGCGGGGCGATCGGTAATGAAAAACTGTTTTTT. Translation gives CASSLGGAIGNEKLFF.